This T cell receptor (beta chain) was identified in a study of blood T cell repertoires in COVID-19. Looking at the study overall: The origin of the acute and convalescent COVID-19 samples was the United States, Italy and Spain.

This CDR3 comprises 13 residues. The germline V and J ends were trimmed by 5 bases and 6 bases, with 11 bases remaining between them. In germline, CDR1 is SGHTA, CDR2 FQGNSA. Only in-frame clones appear in the TCRdb table, and some are missing; sequencing was by immunoSEQ multiplex PCR. Among hundreds of thousands of clones listed, roughly 87% were seen once. Sequencing was performed on peripheral blood. This TCR derives from a woman aged 50 to 60 who had recovered from COVID-19. The V gene is TRBV7-2, the J gene TRBJ2-4; D unresolved. CDR3 residues: CASSPSSGNIQYF. In DNA, the CDR3 is TGTGCCAGCAGCCCCTCGAGTGGAAACATTCAGTACTTC.